These T cell receptor beta chains were read from a single sample in a study of cytomegalovirus exposure and HLA in healthy donors. Clones were read by immunoSEQ multiplex PCR, and TCRdb kept only the in-frame ones, dropping some. The sample consists of about 90,000 clones, approximately 74% of them appearing once. Sequencing used PBMCs. The receptors stem from a man aged 25 to 40 in good health and CMV-seropositive. CDR3s include the opening cysteine and the closing phenylalanine or tryptophan. Fields, in order: CDR3 protein, CDR3 DNA, clone size, D gene, V gene, J gene. The D gene is left open where the match is weak. Part of the rows lack a size; the others show once, few, many or a class for expanded clones.

cdr3_aa: CASRPGGAQYF
cdr3_nt: TGTGCCAGCAGGCCTGGAGGGGCTCAGTACTTC
clone_size: NA
d_call: NA
v_call: TRBV6-5
j_call: TRBJ2-7

cdr3_aa: CASSSQTGEGYTF
cdr3_nt: TGCGCCAGCAGCTCCCAAACAGGGGAAGGCTACACCTTC
clone_size: NA
d_call: TRBD1
v_call: TRBV5-1
j_call: TRBJ1-2

cdr3_aa: CASSVDRGHNEQFF
cdr3_nt: TGTGCCAGCAGTGTCGACAGGGGGCACAATGAGCAGTTCTTC
clone_size: NA
d_call: TRBD1
v_call: TRBV2
j_call: TRBJ2-1

cdr3_aa: CASSFGGGYQETQYF
cdr3_nt: TGCGCCAGCAGCTTTGGAGGGGGCTACCAAGAGACCCAGTACTTC
clone_size: once
d_call: NA
v_call: TRBV5-1
j_call: TRBJ2-5

cdr3_aa: CASSYGQGNYGYPF
cdr3_nt: TGTGCCAGCAGTTACGGGCAGGGCAACTATGGCTACCCCTTC
clone_size: NA
d_call: NA
v_call: TRBV6-5
j_call: TRBJ1-2

cdr3_aa: CASSFAGGGQETQYF
cdr3_nt: TGTGCCAGCAGCTTTGCGGGGGGGGGTCAAGAGACCCAGTACTTC
clone_size: NA
d_call: TRBD2
v_call: TRBV5-4
j_call: TRBJ2-5

cdr3_aa: CASSQLQGAYNEQFF
cdr3_nt: TGCGCCAGCAGCCAGCTACAGGGGGCCTACAATGAGCAGTTCTTC
clone_size: NA
d_call: TRBD1
v_call: TRBV4-3
j_call: TRBJ2-1

cdr3_aa: CASSEARGGTEAFF
cdr3_nt: TGTGCCAGCAGTGAAGCGCGGGGGGGCACTGAAGCTTTCTTT
clone_size: once
d_call: NA
v_call: TRBV6-1
j_call: TRBJ1-1

cdr3_aa: CASSSRDSAYEQYF
cdr3_nt: TGTGCCAGCAGCTCCCGGGACTCAGCCTACGAGCAGTACTTC
clone_size: NA
d_call: NA
v_call: TRBV7-9
j_call: TRBJ2-7

cdr3_aa: CSARSTGSVGTNYNEQFF
cdr3_nt: TGCAGCGCCAGGAGTACAGGGTCGGTAGGAACGAACTACAATGAGCAGTTCTTC
clone_size: NA
d_call: NA
v_call: TRBV29-1
j_call: TRBJ2-1

cdr3_aa: CASSQDTREAFF
cdr3_nt: TGTGCCAGCAGCCAAGATACGCGGGAAGCTTTCTTT
clone_size: NA
d_call: NA
v_call: TRBV4-2
j_call: TRBJ1-1

cdr3_aa: CASSQDHEGSQPQHF
cdr3_nt: TGCGCCAGCAGCCAAGATCACGAGGGAAGTCAGCCCCAGCATTTT
clone_size: NA
d_call: NA
v_call: TRBV4-1
j_call: TRBJ1-5

cdr3_aa: CASRPAAGYTEAFF
cdr3_nt: TGTGCCAGTAGACCCGCGGCAGGGTACACTGAAGCTTTCTTT
clone_size: NA
d_call: NA
v_call: TRBV19
j_call: TRBJ1-1

cdr3_aa: CASSLLEAANTIYF
cdr3_nt: TGTGCCAGCAGCTTGCTGGAGGCGGCGAACACCATATATTTT
clone_size: NA
d_call: NA
v_call: TRBV7-8
j_call: TRBJ1-3

cdr3_aa: CASSSGSLVGLYEQYF
cdr3_nt: TGCGCCAGCAGCTCCGGATCGCTAGTGGGACTCTACGAGCAGTACTTC
clone_size: NA
d_call: NA
v_call: TRBV5-1
j_call: TRBJ2-7

cdr3_aa: CASSMDRGRDTQYF
cdr3_nt: TGTGCCAGCAGCATGGACAGGGGTAGGGATACGCAGTATTTT
clone_size: NA
d_call: TRBD1
v_call: TRBV5-4
j_call: TRBJ2-3

cdr3_aa: CASSPQGGSMNEQYF
cdr3_nt: TGTGCCAGCAGCCCACAGGGGGGATCGATGAACGAGCAGTACTTC
clone_size: NA
d_call: TRBD1
v_call: TRBV7-3
j_call: TRBJ2-7

cdr3_aa: CASSYEAPRGPQHF
cdr3_nt: TGTGCCAGCAGTTACGAGGCTCCCCGGGGGCCCCAGCATTTT
clone_size: once
d_call: NA
v_call: TRBV6-5
j_call: TRBJ1-5

cdr3_aa: CASEWRETQYF
cdr3_nt: TGTGCCAGCGAGTGGCGGGAGACCCAGTACTTC
clone_size: NA
d_call: NA
v_call: TRBV27
j_call: TRBJ2-5

cdr3_aa: CASSHRDTLTYEQYF
cdr3_nt: TGTGCCAGCAGCCACCGGGACACCTTAACCTACGAGCAGTACTTC
clone_size: once
d_call: NA
v_call: TRBV6-5
j_call: TRBJ2-7

cdr3_aa: CASSVAGGQETQYF
cdr3_nt: TGTGCCAGTAGTGTAGCGGGGGGGCAAGAGACCCAGTACTTC
clone_size: NA
d_call: TRBD2
v_call: TRBV19
j_call: TRBJ2-5

cdr3_aa: CASSFDRGTEKLFF
cdr3_nt: TGTGCCAGCAGTTTCGACAGGGGAACTGAAAAACTGTTTTTT
clone_size: NA
d_call: TRBD1
v_call: TRBV28
j_call: TRBJ1-4

cdr3_aa: CASSQEQRGATDTQYF
cdr3_nt: TGTGCCAGCAGCCAAGAACAGCGGGGCGCCACAGATACGCAGTATTTT
clone_size: NA
d_call: TRBD2
v_call: TRBV14
j_call: TRBJ2-3

cdr3_aa: CASSQEILAGAYNEQFF
cdr3_nt: TGCGCCAGCAGCCAAGAAATTCTAGCGGGAGCCTACAATGAGCAGTTCTTC
clone_size: NA
d_call: TRBD2
v_call: TRBV4-3
j_call: TRBJ2-1

cdr3_aa: CSVVDRVGQPQHF
cdr3_nt: TGCAGCGTAGTAGACAGGGTCGGACAGCCCCAGCATTTT
clone_size: NA
d_call: TRBD1
v_call: TRBV29-1
j_call: TRBJ1-5

cdr3_aa: CASSLQAGGRMQYF
cdr3_nt: TGTGCCAGCAGCCTTCAAGCGGGGGGGCGGATGCAGTATTTT
clone_size: NA
d_call: TRBD2
v_call: TRBV5-6
j_call: TRBJ2-3

cdr3_aa: CASGSAQVTEAFF
cdr3_nt: TGTGCTAGTGGTTCCGCTCAGGTCACTGAAGCTTTCTTT
clone_size: NA
d_call: NA
v_call: TRBV12-5
j_call: TRBJ1-1

cdr3_aa: CASSPPGGRSPLHF
cdr3_nt: TGTGCCAGTAGTCCCCCAGGGGGCAGGTCACCCCTCCACTTT
clone_size: few
d_call: TRBD1
v_call: TRBV19
j_call: TRBJ1-6

cdr3_aa: CASSLGQGRAYEQYF
cdr3_nt: TGTGCCAGCAGTCTCGGACAGGGGAGGGCCTACGAGCAGTACTTC
clone_size: NA
d_call: TRBD1
v_call: TRBV28
j_call: TRBJ2-7

cdr3_aa: CASSFRGQGAWGYTF
cdr3_nt: TGTGCCAGCAGCTTCCGGGGACAGGGGGCTTGGGGCTACACCTTC
clone_size: NA
d_call: TRBD1
v_call: TRBV7-9
j_call: TRBJ1-2